This TCR beta chain was sequenced for a study of blood T cell repertoires in COVID-19. Profiled with immunoSEQ multiplex PCR; TCRdb holds only in-frame clones, not every one. Of just under 20,000 clones listed, 87% are singletons. The source material was peripheral blood. This sequence was found in a human donor with active COVID-19. The donor label of this sample is uncertain.

The CDR3 spells CATTPAGRGPTDTQYF. In nucleotides, the CDR3 is TGTGCCACCACCCCGGCGGGTCGGGGTCCCACAGATACGCAGTATTTT. The gene calls are TRBV28 and TRBJ2-3; the D gene is possibly TRBD2 (5 bases). Between the trimmed V and J ends, which lost 10 bases and 2 bases, there was a span of 22 bases. The CDR3 runs 16 residues. CDR1 MDHEN and CDR2 SYDVKM come from the germline V gene. Full variable domain (outside the CDR3, taken from reference TRBV28 and TRBJ2-3): DVKVTQSSRYLVKRTGEKVFLECVQDMDHENMFWYRQDPGLGLRLIYFSYDVKMKEKGDIPEGYSVSREKKERFSLILESASTNQTSMYLCATTPAGRGPTDTQYFGPGTRLTVL.